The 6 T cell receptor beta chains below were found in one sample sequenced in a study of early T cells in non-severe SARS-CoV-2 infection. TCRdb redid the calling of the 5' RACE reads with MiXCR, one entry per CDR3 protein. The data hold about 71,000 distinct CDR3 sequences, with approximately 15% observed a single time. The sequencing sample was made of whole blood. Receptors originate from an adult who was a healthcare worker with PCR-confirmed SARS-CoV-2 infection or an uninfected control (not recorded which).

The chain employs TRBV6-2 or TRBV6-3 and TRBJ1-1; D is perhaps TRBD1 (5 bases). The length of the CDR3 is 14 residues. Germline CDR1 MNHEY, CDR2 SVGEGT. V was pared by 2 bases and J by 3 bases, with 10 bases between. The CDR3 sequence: CASSYGTTHTEAFF. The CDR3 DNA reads TGTGCCAGCAGTTACGGGACCACGCACACTGAAGCTTTCTTT.

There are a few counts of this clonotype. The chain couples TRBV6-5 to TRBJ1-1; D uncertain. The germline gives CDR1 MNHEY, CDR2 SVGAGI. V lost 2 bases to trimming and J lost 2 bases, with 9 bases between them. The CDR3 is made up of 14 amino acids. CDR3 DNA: TGTGCCAGCAGTTACACTAGAGTTAACACTGAAGCTTTCTTT. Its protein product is CASSYTRVNTEAFF.

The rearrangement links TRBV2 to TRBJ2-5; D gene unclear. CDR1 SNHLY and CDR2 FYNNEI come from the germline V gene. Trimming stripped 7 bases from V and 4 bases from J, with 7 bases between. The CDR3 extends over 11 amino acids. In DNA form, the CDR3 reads TGTGCCAGCATGACTGGAGAGACCCAGTACTTC. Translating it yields CASMTGETQYF.

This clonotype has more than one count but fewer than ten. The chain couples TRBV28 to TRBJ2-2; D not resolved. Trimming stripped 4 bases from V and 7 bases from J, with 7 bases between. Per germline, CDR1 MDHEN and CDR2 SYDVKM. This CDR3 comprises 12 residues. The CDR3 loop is CASSSLGGELFF. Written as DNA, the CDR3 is TGTGCCAGCAGTTCGCTGGGCGGGGAGCTGTTTTTT.

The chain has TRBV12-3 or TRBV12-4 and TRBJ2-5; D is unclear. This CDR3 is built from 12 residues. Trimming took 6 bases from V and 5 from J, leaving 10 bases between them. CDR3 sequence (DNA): TGTGCCAGCAGCCAGCTGGGGGAGACCCAGTACTTC. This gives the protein CASSQLGETQYF.

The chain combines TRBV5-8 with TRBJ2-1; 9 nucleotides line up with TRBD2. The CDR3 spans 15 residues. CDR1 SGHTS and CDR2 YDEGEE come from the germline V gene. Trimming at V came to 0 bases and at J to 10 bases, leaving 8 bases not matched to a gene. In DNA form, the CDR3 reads TGTGCCAGCAGCTTGGAGCTAGCGGGAATAACCGAGCAGTTCTTC. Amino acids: CASSLELAGITEQFF. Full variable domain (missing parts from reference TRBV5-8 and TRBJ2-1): EAGVTQSPTHLIKTRGQQATLRCSPISGHTSVYWYQQALGLGLQFLLWYDEGEERNRGNFPPRFSGRQFPNYSSELNVNALELEDSALYLCASSLELAGITEQFFGPGTRLTVL.